The rows below give T cell receptor beta chains drawn from one sample of a study of shared clonotypes between healthy human individuals. Clones were sequenced by immunoSEQ multiplex PCR, and TCRdb holds only the in-frame ones, with some missing. The data contain 2 million to 2.5 million clones, approximately 95% of them seen just once; the ten biggest clones take up 0.1% to 0.15%. The source material was naive CD4+ T cells sorted from blood. These TCRs come from a man younger than 30 in good health. Each CDR3 is given with its conserved first and last residue. The D gene is left open where the match is weak. Clone size appears in some rows only: once, few, many, or a class for an expanded clone.

TRBJ1-1	TRBD1	14	TRBV5-1	-	TGCGCCAGCAGCTCGACAGGGGGCCGCACTGAAGCTTTCTTT	CASSSTGGRTEAFF
TRBJ2-3	TRBD2	16	TRBV7-2	-	TGTGCCAGCAGCTCATTACTAGCGGGGGGCACAGATACGCAGTATTTT	CASSSLLAGGTDTQYF
TRBJ1-5	-	14	TRBV19	-	TGTGCCAGTAGTAGTAACAGGGGCAATCAGCCCCAGCATTTT	CASSSNRGNQPQHF
TRBJ1-5	-	13	TRBV15	-	TGTGCCACCGGGAATGCCTTCAATCAGCCCCAGCATTTT	CATGNAFNQPQHF
TRBJ2-4	TRBD1	17	TRBV5-6	-	TGTGCCAGCAGCCTGGGTGAGGGGGCATGGGCCAAAAACATTCAGTACTTC	CASSLGEGAWAKNIQYF
TRBJ1-1	-	14	TRBV19	once	TGTGCCAGTAGTATAGTTGGCAGCGACACTGAAGCTTTCTTT	CASSIVGSDTEAFF
TRBJ2-6	-	14	TRBV5-4	-	TGTGCCAGCAGCACGGACAAGGGGGCCAACGTCCTGACTTTC	CASSTDKGANVLTF
TRBJ1-2	-	15	TRBV19	-	TGTGCCAGTAGCCCCGGGGGCAGGGGTCCCTATGGCTACACCTTC	CASSPGGRGPYGYTF
TRBJ1-6	-	15	TRBV5-4	-	TGTGCCAGCAGCTTGGTGGGGGGGAATAATTCACCCCTCCACTTT	CASSLVGGNNSPLHF
TRBJ1-1	-	13	TRBV6-5	once	TGTGCCAGCAAGGGTCAGGGGATAGGTGAAGCTTTCTTT	CASKGQGIGEAFF
TRBJ1-1	-	14	TRBV28	-	TGTGCCAGCAGTAATCCTAGTCTGAACACTGAAGCTTTCTTT	CASSNPSLNTEAFF
TRBJ1-1	-	14	TRBV6-5	-	TGTGCCAGCATCAAGGACGGTCTGAACACTGAAGCTTTCTTT	CASIKDGLNTEAFF
TRBJ2-7	TRBD2	14	TRBV5-4	-	TGTGCCAGCAGCTTTGGGACTAGCGACGGGTGGCAGTACTTC	CASSFGTSDGWQYF
TRBJ2-5	-	14	TRBV7-9	-	TGTGCCAGCAGCCAATGGGACGCAAAAGAGACCCAGTACTTC	CASSQWDAKETQYF
TRBJ2-7	-	13	TRBV6-1	-	TGTGCCAGCAGGGTGGACTTGTCCTACGAGCAGTACTTC	CASRVDLSYEQYF
TRBJ1-1	-	11	TRBV30	-	TGTGCCTGGAGTAGGATCGGTGAAGCTTTCTTT	CAWSRIGEAFF
TRBJ2-3	-	14	TRBV10-1	-	TGCGCCAGCAGTCCGAGGGGCGCGGGAGATACGCAGTATTTT	CASSPRGAGDTQYF
TRBJ1-3	TRBD1	13	TRBV5-1	-	TGCGCCAGCAGCTTCGACAGGGGAGACACCATATATTTT	CASSFDRGDTIYF
TRBJ1-2	TRBD1	13	TRBV6-6	-	TGTGCCAGCAGTCAGGGGGCCTTTTATGGCTACACCTTC	CASSQGAFYGYTF
TRBJ1-2	-	13	TRBV29-1	once	TGCAGCGTTGCCTTGACAGGCGGCTATGGCTACACCTTC	CSVALTGGYGYTF
TRBJ2-1	-	11	TRBV25-1	-	TGTGCCAGCAGTGCGGTGTATGAGCAGTTCTTC	CASSAVYEQFF
TRBJ2-3	TRBD1	15	TRBV18	-	TGTGCCAGCTCCGGGACAGGGTCCCCCACAGATACGCAGTATTTT	CASSGTGSPTDTQYF
TRBJ2-1	TRBD2	16	TRBV7-8	-	TGTGCCAGCAGCCCAGCGACTAGCGGGGTTTACAATGAGCAGTTCTTC	CASSPATSGVYNEQFF
TRBJ1-6	-	13	TRBV6-1	-	TGTGCCAGCAGGGACGGTTCTAATTCACCCCTCCACTTT	CASRDGSNSPLHF
TRBJ1-3	-	16	TRBV7-8	-	TGTGCCAGCAGCTTAGTTGGGCAGAACTCTGGAAACACCATATATTTT	CASSLVGQNSGNTIYF
TRBJ1-5	TRBD1	15	TRBV5-7	-	TGTGCCAGCAGCACAGGGGGTAATAGCAATCAGCCCCAGCATTTT	CASSTGGNSNQPQHF
TRBJ2-3	-	15	TRBV28	-	TGTGCCAGCAGTTTTTCGGGGTCCCCAAGGGATACGCAGTATTTT	CASSFSGSPRDTQYF
TRBJ1-2	-	15	TRBV6-1	-	TGTGCCAGCAGTGAGGAGGCAGGCGCTAACTATGGCTACACCTTC	CASSEEAGANYGYTF
TRBJ2-2	TRBD1	14	TRBV4-3	-	TGCGCCAGCAGCCAAGAGAGGGGGCTCGGGGAGCTGTTTTTT	CASSQERGLGELFF
TRBJ2-5	TRBD1	17	TRBV11-2	-	TGTGCCAGCAGCAAAGCCGGGACAGGGGGAGCGGAAGAGACCCAGTACTTC	CASSKAGTGGAEETQYF
TRBJ2-5	-	15	TRBV5-1	once	TGCGCCAGCGGTGGGACGGATAGATATTGGGAGACCCAGTACTTC	CASGGTDRYWETQYF
TRBJ1-1	-	13	TRBV30	once	TGTGCCTGGAGGTGGAGGGAGAACACTGAAGCTTTCTTT	CAWRWRENTEAFF
TRBJ2-5	-	14	TRBV9	-	TGTGCCAGCAGCGTAGGTAATAGCGCGGAGACCCAGTACTTC	CASSVGNSAETQYF
TRBJ2-1	-	16	TRBV7-8	-	TGTGCCAGCAGCTTAGGCCCATTGAACCCCTACAATGAGCAGTTCTTC	CASSLGPLNPYNEQFF
TRBJ2-6	-	16	TRBV5-4	once	TGTGCCAGCAGCTTGAACGTGGGATCTGGGGCCAACGTCCTGACTTTC	CASSLNVGSGANVLTF
TRBJ1-2	TRBD1	14	TRBV29-1	many	TGCAGCGTTGAATCCAAATGGGACAGGGTCGACTACACCTTC	CSVESKWDRVDYTF
TRBJ1-1	-	12	TRBV28	-	TGTGCCAGCAGCGTCTCGCGAACTGAAGCTTTCTTT	CASSVSRTEAFF
TRBJ2-5	-	15	TRBV10-2	-	TGCGCCAGCAGGCGGGACTCTCGGGAGTTGGGGACCCAGTACTTC	CASRRDSRELGTQYF